One sample yielded the 6 T cell receptor beta chains listed below, sequenced in a study of technical replicates of blood from a handful of donors. The data were produced by immunoSEQ multiplex PCR, yet TCRdb's version contains in-frame clones alone and is incomplete. The sample has 64,000 or so clones, roughly 96% seen once. The source material was T cells isolated from PBMCs. The receptors shown here come from a human donor in good health.

This sequence joins TRBV9 and TRBJ1-1, with 12 bases aligning to TRBD1. Germline-derived CDR1 and CDR2 are SGDLS and YYNGEE. The CDR3 is made up of 15 amino acids. V was pared by 3 bases and J by 6 bases, with 6 bases of the junction left unmatched. The CDR3 is CASSGPGQGASEAFF. The CDR3 DNA sequence: TGTGCCAGCAGCGGGCCGGGACAGGGGGCATCTGAAGCTTTCTTT. The full variable domain, its missing parts supplied by reference TRBV9 and TRBJ1-1, is DSGVTQTPKHLITATGQRVTLRCSPRSGDLSVYWYQQSLDQGLQFLIQYYNGEERAKGNILERFSAQQFPDLHSELNLSSLELGDSALYFCASSGPGQGASEAFFGQGTRLTVV.

The V gene is TRBV7-7, the J gene TRBJ1-2; weak D call: TRBD1 (5 bases). The CDR3 extends over 15 amino acids. CDR1 is SSHAT and CDR2 is FNYEAQ in the germline V gene (reference sequence). V was cut by 5 bases and J by 4 bases, with 17 bases left in between. This chain's CDR3 is CASSPIDRSLYGYTF. In DNA, the CDR3 is TGTGCCAGCAGCCCCATTGACAGATCTCTCTATGGCTACACCTTC.

The chain couples TRBV5-1 to TRBJ2-7; 10 bases agree with TRBD2. V dropped 4 bases and J dropped 4; count of bases not matched to a gene: 11. Germline-derived CDR1 and CDR2 are SGHRS and YFSETQ. CDR3 length: 16 amino acids. The CDR3 sequence: CASSVRTSGDQYEQYF. The CDR3 nucleotides are TGCGCCAGCAGCGTTAGAACTAGCGGGGACCAGTACGAGCAGTACTTC. Based on the CDR3 plus reference TRBV5-1 and TRBJ2-7, the full variable domain is KAGVTQTPRYLIKTRGQQVTLSCSPISGHRSVSWYQQTPGQGLQFLFEYFSETQRNKGNFPGRFSGRQFSNSRSEMNVSTLELGDSALYLCASSVRTSGDQYEQYFGPGTRLTVT.

The genes are TRBV5-4 and TRBJ1-2; 10 nucleotides line up with TRBD1. The CDR3 spans 15 residues. CDR1 is SGHNT, CDR2 YYREEE, per germline (reference sequence). V was clipped by 4 bases and J by 8 bases; unmatched bases: 11. For the CDR3, the DNA is TGTGCCAGCAGCACACGGACAGGGGGTACTAACGGCTACACCTTC. Translation: CASSTRTGGTNGYTF. Combining the CDR3 with reference TRBV5-4 and TRBJ1-2 gives the whole variable domain ETGVTQSPTHLIKTRGQQVTLRCSSQSGHNTVSWYQQALGQGPQFIFQYYREEENGRGNFPPRFSGLQFPNYSSELNVNALELDDSALYLCASSTRTGGTNGYTFGSGTRLTVV.

V usage is TRBV10-3 and J usage is TRBJ1-1, with a tentative D call TRBD1 (6 bases). Germline V gene lookup returns CDR1 ENHRY and CDR2 SYGVKD. V lost 4 bases, J lost 0 bases, and 9 bases lay in between. The CDR3 spans 14 residues. The CDR3 DNA sequence: TGTGCCATCAGTGCTACAGGGCTGAACACTGAAGCTTTCTTT. As protein: CAISATGLNTEAFF.

The chain couples TRBV30 to TRBJ1-1; unclear D gene. V gave up 5 bases and J gave up 0 bases, with 7 bases separating them. There are 12 residues in the CDR3. Germline CDR1 GTSNPN, CDR2 SVGIG (reference sequence). CDR3 loop: CAWGQMNTEAFF. The DNA for the CDR3 is TGTGCCTGGGGGCAGATGAACACTGAAGCTTTCTTT. Based on the CDR3 plus reference TRBV30 and TRBJ1-1, the full variable domain is SQTIHQWPATLVQPVGSPLSLECTVEGTSNPNLYWYRQAAGRGLQLLFYSVGIGQISSEVPQNLSASRPQDRQFILSSKKLLLSDSGFYLCAWGQMNTEAFFGQGTRLTVV.